Sequencing of this T cell receptor beta chain was carried out in a study of regulatory T cells in long-lasting Graves disease. Both iRepertoire HTBI primers and Arm-PCR of CDR3 regions were used to build the TCR beta libraries. TCRdb re-called the multiplex PCR reads with MiXCR, one entry per CDR3 protein. The sample has some 500,000 distinct CDR3 sequences; roughly 15% are singletons. Findings and caveats of the study: Preferential use of TRBV28, TRBJ1-2 and TRBJ2-5 was seen in persistent disease.

The CDR3 totals 13 residues. V shed 11 bases, J shed 6 bases, and the junction held 9 bases outside the gene matches. Germline CDR1 MDHEN, CDR2 SYDVKM. This clonotype was seen a handful of times. Its target is not known. Specified time point: newly diagnosed GD, antithyroid drugs for less than 3 months. Making the TCR library involved RNA that had been extracted from PBMCs. These same records also appear under a second study, on T cells in Graves' hyperthyroidism and ophthalmopathy.

This sequence originates from a woman aged 35 to 59 with Graves disease. This rearrangement joins TRBV28 to TRBJ1-1; 10 bases are shared with TRBD1. The sequenced sample was peripheral blood mononuclear cells (PBMCs), obtained at new diagnosis, from a patient treated with antithyroid drugs. CDR3 sequence (DNA): TGTGCCGGGGGGGACAGGGGATCCCCTGAAGCTTTCTTT. Amino acids: CAGGDRGSPEAFF.